Described below is a single T cell receptor (beta chain) sequence and its context. The data were obtained in a study of blood T cell repertoires in COVID-19. Profiling relied on immunoSEQ multiplex PCR, and the TCRdb table lists in-frame clones only, not all of them. This table holds over 250,000 clones, around 90% found once. This CDR3 contains 13 residues. The V gene lost 3 bases and the J gene lost 2 bases, with 6 bases spanning the gap. Looked up from germline, CDR1 is SEHNR and CDR2 is FQNEAQ (reference sequence). V is TRBV7-9 and J is TRBJ2-3; D is uncertain. The clonotype was recovered from a man between 45 and 60 years old with acute or convalescent COVID-19. Sequenced input: peripheral blood. CDR3 region: CASSFGNTDTQYF. For the CDR3, the DNA is TGTGCCAGCAGCTTCGGTAACACAGATACGCAGTATTTT. Combining the CDR3 with reference TRBV7-9 and TRBJ2-3 gives the whole variable domain DTGVSQNPRHKITKRGQNVTFRCDPISEHNRLYWYRQTLGQGPEFLTYFQNEAQLEKSRLLSDRFSAERPKGSFSTLEIQRTEQGDSAMYLCASSFGNTDTQYFGPGTRLTVL.